Below, 5 T cell receptor beta chains from the same sample are listed, as sequenced in a study of identical twins. TCRdb re-derived calls from the 5' RACE reads in MiXCR, one entry per CDR3 protein. In the table there are hundreds of thousands of distinct CDR3 sequences, about 12% of which are singletons. These data were likewise used in another study, on yellow fever vaccine responses in identical twins.

Material for sequencing was PBMCs. These receptors were collected from a woman between 18 and 29 years old in good health.

This clonotype has just a few counts. The chain couples TRBV12-3 or TRBV12-4 to TRBJ2-5; 9 nucleotides agree with TRBD2. Trimming at V came to 6 bases and at J to 5 bases, leaving 10 bases not matched to a gene. The CDR3 contains 15 residues. CDR3 bases: TGTGCCAGCAGCATAAGGCTAGCGGGGTTGGAGACCCAGTACTTC. It specifies CASSIRLAGLETQYF.

This clonotype was recorded at least ten times. This rearrangement joins TRBV4-1 to TRBJ1-2, with D possibly matching TRBD1 (6 bases). Between the trimmed V and J ends, which lost 1 base and 4 bases, there was a span of 16 bases. Per the germline V gene, CDR1 is MGHRA and CDR2 is YSYEKL. This CDR3 comprises 16 residues. The CDR3 bases are TGCGCCAGCAGCCAAGCCAACAGGGAGGCGCCCTATGGCTACACCTTC. Residues: CASSQANREAPYGYTF.

Ten or more counts support this clonotype. The rearrangement joins TRBV5-1 to TRBJ2-2, with D perhaps TRBD2 (6 bases). The CDR3 has 16 amino acids. Per the germline V gene, CDR1 is SGHRS and CDR2 is YFSETQ. Trimming took 1 base from V and 1 from J, leaving 11 bases between them. The CDR3 sequence is CASSLLSRGNTGELFF. The DNA for the CDR3 is TGCGCCAGCAGCTTGTTGTCGCGGGGGAACACCGGGGAGCTGTTTTTT.

Many counts were recorded for this clonotype. The chain joins TRBV15 to TRBJ2-7; 8 bases fit TRBD1. The germline V gene has CDR1 LNHNV and CDR2 YYDKDF (reference sequence). The length of the CDR3 is 15 residues. J gave up 7 bases and V 5 bases, and 13 bases lay outside the gene matches. The CDR3: CATSEDRASYREQYF. Written as DNA, the CDR3 is TGTGCCACCAGCGAGGACAGGGCGTCTTATCGAGAGCAGTACTTC.

J is TRBJ1-1 and V is TRBV20-1, with D possibly being TRBD1 (6 bases). Trimming removed 0 bases at V and 0 bases at J, with 8 bases between. Germline loops: CDR1 DFQATT, CDR2 SNEGSKA (reference sequence). The CDR3 runs 14 residues. Here the CDR3 reads CSARDGGLNTEAFF. The CDR3 bases are TGCAGTGCTAGAGATGGGGGCTTGAACACTGAAGCTTTCTTT.